What follows is one T cell receptor (beta chain) and its context. Here immunoSEQ multiplex PCR was the method, and the copy in TCRdb shows in-frame clones only, minus some. In the table there are approximately 26,000 clones, 75% to 85% of which are singletons. Between the trimmed V and J ends, which lost 1 base and 8 bases, there was a span of 9 bases. This CDR3 comprises 13 residues. In germline, CDR1 is SGHTA, CDR2 FQGTGA. These data come from a study of blood T cell repertoires in COVID-19. Study context: Both acute and convalescent COVID-19 samples were obtained from the United States, Italy and Spain.

The chain employs TRBV7-3 and TRBJ2-1; D is unclear. This receptor was obtained from a man older than 75 with active or convalescent COVID-19. Sequenced: peripheral blood. DNA for the CDR3: TGTGCCAGCAGCTTAAGGTACAACGATGAGCAGTTCTTC. As protein: CASSLRYNDEQFF. The full variable domain, its missing parts supplied by reference TRBV7-3 and TRBJ2-1, is GAGVSQTPSNKVTEKGKYVELRCDPISGHTALYWYRQSLGQGPEFLIYFQGTGAADDSGLPNDRFFAVRPEGSVSTLKIQRTERGDSAVYLCASSLRYNDEQFFGPGTRLTVL.